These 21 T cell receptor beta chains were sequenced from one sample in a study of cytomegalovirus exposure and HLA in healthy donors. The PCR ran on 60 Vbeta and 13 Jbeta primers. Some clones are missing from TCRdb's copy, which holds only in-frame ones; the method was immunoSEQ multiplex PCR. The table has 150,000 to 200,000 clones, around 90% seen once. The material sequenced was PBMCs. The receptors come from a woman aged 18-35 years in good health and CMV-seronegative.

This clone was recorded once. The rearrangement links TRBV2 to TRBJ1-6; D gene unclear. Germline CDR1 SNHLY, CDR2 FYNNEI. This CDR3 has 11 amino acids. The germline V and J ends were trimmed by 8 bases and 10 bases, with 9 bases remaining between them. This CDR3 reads CASGGRSPLHF. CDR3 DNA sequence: TGTGCCAGCGGAGGAAGGTCACCCCTCCACTTT.

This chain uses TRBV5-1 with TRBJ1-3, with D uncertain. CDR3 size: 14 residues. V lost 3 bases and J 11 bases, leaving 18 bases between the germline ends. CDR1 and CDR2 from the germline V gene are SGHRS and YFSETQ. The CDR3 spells CASSSQTSQAPIYF. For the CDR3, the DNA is TGCGCCAGCAGCTCACAGACATCCCAGGCCCCCATATATTTT.

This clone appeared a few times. In DNA form, the CDR3 reads TGTGCCAGCAGTTTAGGCAGGGGTGCCGGCTACACCTTC. Its protein product is CASSLGRGAGYTF. The chain has TRBV27 and TRBJ1-2; D is possibly TRBD1 (6 bases). Germline assignment: CDR1 MNHEY and CDR2 SMNVEV (reference sequence). The CDR3 sequence is 13 residues long. The V end lost 2 bases, the J end lost 8 bases, and 12 bases lay between the germline ends.

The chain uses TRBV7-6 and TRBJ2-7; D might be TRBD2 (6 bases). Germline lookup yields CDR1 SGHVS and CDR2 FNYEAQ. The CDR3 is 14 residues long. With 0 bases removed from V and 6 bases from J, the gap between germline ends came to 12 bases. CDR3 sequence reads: CASSLARGGAEQYF. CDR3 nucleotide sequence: TGTGCCAGCAGCTTAGCGCGCGGCGGGGCCGAGCAGTACTTC.

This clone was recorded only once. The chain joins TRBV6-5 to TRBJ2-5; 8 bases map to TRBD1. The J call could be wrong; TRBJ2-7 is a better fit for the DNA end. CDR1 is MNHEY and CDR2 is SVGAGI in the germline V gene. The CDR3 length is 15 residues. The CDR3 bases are TGTGCCAGCAGTTACTCCGGGACAGGAGGCTACGAGCAGTACTTC. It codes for CASSYSGTGGYEQYF.

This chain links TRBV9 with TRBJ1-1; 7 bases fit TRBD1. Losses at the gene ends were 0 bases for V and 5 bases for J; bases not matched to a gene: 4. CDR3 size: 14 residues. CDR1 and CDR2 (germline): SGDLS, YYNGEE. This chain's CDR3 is CASSVGGGKTEAFF. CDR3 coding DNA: TGTGCCAGCAGCGTAGGAGGGGGCAAGACTGAAGCTTTCTTT.

The chain's CDR3 is CASSVTGREAFF. The CDR3 coding sequence is TGTGCCAGCAGCGTGACAGGGAGGGAAGCTTTCTTT. The chain recombines TRBV9 with TRBJ1-1, with 7 bases lining up with TRBD1. V gave up 2 bases and J gave up 8 bases; unmatched junction bases: 3. The CDR3 is made up of 12 amino acids. From germline, CDR1 is SGDLS and CDR2 YYNGEE.

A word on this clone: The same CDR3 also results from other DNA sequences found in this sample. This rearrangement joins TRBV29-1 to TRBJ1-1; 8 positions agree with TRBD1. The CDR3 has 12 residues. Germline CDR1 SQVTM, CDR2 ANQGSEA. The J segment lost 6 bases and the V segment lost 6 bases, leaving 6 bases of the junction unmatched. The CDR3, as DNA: TGCAGCGTGGGGACAGGAGGGCCTGAAGCTTTCTTT. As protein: CSVGTGGPEAFF.

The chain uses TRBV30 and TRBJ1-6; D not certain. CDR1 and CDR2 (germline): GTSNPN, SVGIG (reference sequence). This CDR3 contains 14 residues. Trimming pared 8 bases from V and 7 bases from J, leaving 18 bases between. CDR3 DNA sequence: TGTGCCGGGCTCCCTGTGAGCTTAAATTCACCCCTCCACTTT. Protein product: CAGLPVSLNSPLHF.

CDR3 DNA: TGCGCCAGCAGCCACAAAATGGGACAGGGGGCCTACGAGCAGTACTTC. This translates into CASSHKMGQGAYEQYF. This sequence joins TRBV4-1 and TRBJ2-7; TRBD1 aligns across 11 bases. Per the germline V gene, CDR1 is MGHRA and CDR2 is YSYEKL. The CDR3 runs 16 residues. With V trimmed by 3 bases and J by 2 bases, 6 bases remained unmatched.

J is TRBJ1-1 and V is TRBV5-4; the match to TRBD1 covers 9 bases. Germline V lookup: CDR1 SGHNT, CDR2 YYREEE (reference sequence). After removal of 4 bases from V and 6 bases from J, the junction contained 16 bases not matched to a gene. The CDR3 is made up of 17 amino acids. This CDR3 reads CASSPDGTGSVTAEAFF. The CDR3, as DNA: TGTGCCAGCAGCCCGGACGGGACAGGGTCGGTGACAGCTGAAGCTTTCTTT. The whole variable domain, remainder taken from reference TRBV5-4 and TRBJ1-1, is ETGVTQSPTHLIKTRGQQVTLRCSSQSGHNTVSWYQQALGQGPQFIFQYYREEENGRGNFPPRFSGLQFPNYSSELNVNALELDDSALYLCASSPDGTGSVTAEAFFGQGTRLTVV.

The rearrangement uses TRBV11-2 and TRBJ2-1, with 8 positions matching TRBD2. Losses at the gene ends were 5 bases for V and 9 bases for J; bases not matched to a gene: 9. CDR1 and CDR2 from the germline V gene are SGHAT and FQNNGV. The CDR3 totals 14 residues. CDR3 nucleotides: TGTGCCAGCAGCCATCGGGGGGGCTTAACTGAGCAGTTCTTC. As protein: CASSHRGGLTEQFF. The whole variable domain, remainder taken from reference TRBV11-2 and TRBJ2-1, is EAGVAQSPRYKIIEKRQSVAFWCNPISGHATLYWYQQILGQGPKLLIQFQNNGVVDDSQLPKDRFSAERLKGVDSTLKIQPAKLEDSAVYLCASSHRGGLTEQFFGPGTRLTVL.

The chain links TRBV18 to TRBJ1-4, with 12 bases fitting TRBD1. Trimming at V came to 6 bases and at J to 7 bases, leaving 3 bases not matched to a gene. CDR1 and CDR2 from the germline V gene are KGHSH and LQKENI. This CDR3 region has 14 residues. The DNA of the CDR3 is TGTGCCAGCTCGGCGGGACAGGGGGCTGAAAAACTGTTTTTT. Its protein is CASSAGQGAEKLFF.

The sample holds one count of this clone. CDR3 nucleotide sequence: TGTGCCAGCAGCGTATCTCAGGGGGTGGAATCCTACGAGCAGTACTTC. It codes for CASSVSQGVESYEQYF. This rearrangement joins TRBV9 to TRBJ2-7; 7 bases align to TRBD1. CDR1 is SGDLS and CDR2 is YYNGEE in the germline V gene. The trim removed 1 base at V and 1 base at J, leaving 8 bases unmatched. The CDR3 is 16 residues long.

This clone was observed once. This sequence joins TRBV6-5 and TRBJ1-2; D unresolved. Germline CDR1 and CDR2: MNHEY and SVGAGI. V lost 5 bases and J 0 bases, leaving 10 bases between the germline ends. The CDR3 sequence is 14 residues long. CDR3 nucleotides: TGTGCCAGCAGTCAGGTTGCCGCTAACTATGGCTACACCTTC. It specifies CASSQVAANYGYTF.

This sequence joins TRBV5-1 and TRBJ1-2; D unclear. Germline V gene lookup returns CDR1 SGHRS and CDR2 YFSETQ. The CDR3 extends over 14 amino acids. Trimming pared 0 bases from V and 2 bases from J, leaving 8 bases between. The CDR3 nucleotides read TGCGCCAGCAGCTTGGGAGGCGGGAACTATGGCTACACCTTC. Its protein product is CASSLGGGNYGYTF. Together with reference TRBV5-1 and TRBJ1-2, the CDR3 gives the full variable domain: KAGVTQTPRYLIKTRGQQVTLSCSPISGHRSVSWYQQTPGQGLQFLFEYFSETQRNKGNFPGRFSGRQFSNSRSEMNVSTLELGDSALYLCASSLGGGNYGYTFGSGTRLTVV.

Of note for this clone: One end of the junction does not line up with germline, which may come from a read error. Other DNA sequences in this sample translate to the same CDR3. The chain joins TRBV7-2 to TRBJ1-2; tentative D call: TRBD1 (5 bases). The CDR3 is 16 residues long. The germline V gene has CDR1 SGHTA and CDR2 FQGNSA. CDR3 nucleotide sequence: TGCGCCAGCAGCTTGGGACTTACCCTATCGCCGAATGGCTACACCTTC. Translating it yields CASSLGLTLSPNGYTF. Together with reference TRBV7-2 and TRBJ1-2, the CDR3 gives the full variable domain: GAGVSQSPSNKVTEKGKDVELRCDPISGHTALYWYRQSLGQGLEFLIYFQGNSAPDKSGLPSDRFSAERTGGSVSTLTIQRTQQEDSAVYLCASSLGLTLSPNGYTFGSGTRLTVV.

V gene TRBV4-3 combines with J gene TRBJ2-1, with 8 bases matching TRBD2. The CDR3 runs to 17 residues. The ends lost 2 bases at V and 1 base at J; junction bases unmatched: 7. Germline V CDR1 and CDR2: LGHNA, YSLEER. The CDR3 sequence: CASSQFREGVSYNEQFF. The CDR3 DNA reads TGCGCCAGCAGCCAATTCCGGGAGGGGGTATCCTACAATGAGCAGTTCTTC.

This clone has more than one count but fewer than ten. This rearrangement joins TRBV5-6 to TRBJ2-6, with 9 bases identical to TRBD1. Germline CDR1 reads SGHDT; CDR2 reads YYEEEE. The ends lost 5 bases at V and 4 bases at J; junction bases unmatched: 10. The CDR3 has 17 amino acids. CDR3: CASSFGTGPSGANVLTF. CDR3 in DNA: TGTGCCAGCAGTTTCGGGACAGGGCCGTCCGGGGCCAACGTCCTGACTTTC.

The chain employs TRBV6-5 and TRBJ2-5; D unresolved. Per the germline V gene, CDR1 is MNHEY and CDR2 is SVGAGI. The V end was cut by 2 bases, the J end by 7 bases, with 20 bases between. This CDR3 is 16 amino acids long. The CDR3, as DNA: TGTGCCAGCAGTTACGCGAATGAGGCCTCTACCGGGACCCAGTACTTC. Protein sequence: CASSYANEASTGTQYF.

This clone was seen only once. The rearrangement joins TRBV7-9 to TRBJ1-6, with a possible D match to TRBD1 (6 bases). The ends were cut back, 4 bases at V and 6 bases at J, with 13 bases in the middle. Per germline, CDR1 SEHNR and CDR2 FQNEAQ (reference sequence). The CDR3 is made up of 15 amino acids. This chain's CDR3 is CASSSPAGVNSPLHF. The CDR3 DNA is TGTGCCAGCAGCTCCCCGGCAGGGGTTAATTCACCCCTCCACTTT.